One and the same sample provided the 5 T cell receptor beta chains below, sequenced in a study of siplizumab effects on memory and regulatory T cells. TCRdb keeps only in-frame clones here, not all; method: immunoSEQ multiplex PCR. In the table there are roughly 92,000 clones, around 94% of which are singletons. Material for sequencing was non-Treg CD4+ T cells sorted from blood. The receptors were sampled from a human donor in good health.

Written as DNA, the CDR3 is TGTGCCAGTAGTATAGATCCTTCTGAAGCTTTCTTT. As protein: CASSIDPSEAFF. This chain uses TRBV19 with TRBJ1-1; D not resolved. V was shortened by 0 bases and J by 6 bases, with 5 bases between the two germline ends. Looked up from germline, CDR1 is LNHDA and CDR2 is SQIVND (reference sequence). This CDR3 has 12 amino acids.

This chain uses TRBV6-6 with TRBJ2-7; D is unclear. V shed 6 bases and J shed 6 bases, with 18 bases lying between them. This CDR3 comprises 14 residues. Per germline, CDR1 MNHNY and CDR2 SVGAGI (reference sequence). The CDR3 region has the DNA TGTGCCAGCAGGGATTATCCGGCCTCGGGCGAGCAGTACTTC. It yields the protein CASRDYPASGEQYF.

This chain links TRBV6-6 with TRBJ1-1; tentatively, D is TRBD1 (6 bases). The CDR3 totals 14 residues. Deletions cut 7 bases from V and 5 bases from J, with 17 bases between. CDR1 and CDR2 from the germline V gene are MNHNY and SVGAGI (reference sequence). The CDR3 DNA follows: TGTGCCAGCAACCAAGGGGGGTTTGGGACTGAAGCTTTCTTT. Its protein product is CASNQGGFGTEAFF.

The chain is built from TRBV13 and TRBJ2-3; no reliable D call. V shed 2 bases and J shed 4 bases, with 13 bases lying between them. The CDR3 length is 15 residues. The V gene's germline CDR1 is PRHDT and CDR2 FYEKMQ (reference sequence). In DNA, the CDR3 is TGTGCCAGCAGCTTAAGTCTATCGCCGGCAGATACGCAGTATTTT. This translates into CASSLSLSPADTQYF.

The V call is TRBV7-2, the J call TRBJ1-5; tentatively, D is TRBD1 (5 bases). CDR3 length: 14 residues. Trimming left V 1 base short and J 1 base short, with 5 bases between. Germline CDR1 is SGHTA and CDR2 is FQGNSA. The CDR3, as DNA: TGTGCCAGCAGCTTAGGACAGAGCAATCAGCCCCAGCATTTT. Its protein is CASSLGQSNQPQHF.